The clone carrying this TCR beta chain was recorded only once. These data come from a study of blood T cell repertoires in COVID-19. This CDR3 has 13 amino acids. Trimming took off 5 bases at V and 6 bases at J, with 16 bases between the two ends. Germline loops: CDR1 GTSNPN, CDR2 SVGIG (reference sequence). TCRdb's table, derived via immunoSEQ multiplex PCR, lists solely in-frame clones and lacks some. The sample has over 600,000 clones, approximately 90% seen once. V usage is TRBV30 and J usage is TRBJ1-2; D gene uncertain. Sequencing used peripheral blood. The receptor's source is a woman younger than 35 with acute or convalescent COVID-19. The CDR3 sequence is CAWSNTGRDGYTF. In DNA, the CDR3 is TGTGCCTGGTCAAATACGGGAAGGGATGGCTACACCTTC.